The clone carrying this TCR beta chain showed up just a few times. Its antigen is currently unknown. The data were obtained in a study of beta chain features in type 1 diabetes. Study-wide context: Patients did not differ from healthy donors in age, gender or cell yield. Whole-study findings and limits: Although PCR might favor shorter templates, it would do so equally in patients and controls. Type 1 diabetes patients showed a moderate but significant shortening of TCRB CDR3s in all four CD4+ subsets. An over-representation of cells with high TCR expression could result from cDNA sequencing.

The isolated RNA, all of it, was reverse transcribed, so expressed TCRB transcripts were what got sequenced. Profiled with immunoSEQ multiplex PCR; TCRdb holds only in-frame clones, not every one. The table lists approximately 84,000 clones, roughly 34% of them singletons. The CDR3 has 13 amino acids. The germline CDR1 and CDR2 sequences are GTSNPN and SVGIG (reference sequence). V dropped 2 bases and J dropped 3 bases, with 10 bases sitting between them. This receptor was identified in a woman younger than 30 in good health. The sequencing input was stem cell memory CD4+ T cells from blood. The chain joins TRBV30 to TRBJ2-5; D gene ambiguous. Here the CDR3 reads CAWSRSREETQYF. The DNA of the CDR3 is TGTGCCTGGAGTCGGTCGCGAGAAGAGACCCAGTACTTC.